Detailed here is one T cell receptor beta chain. Terminally differentiated effector memory CD45RA+ cells were left out of the naive CD8 fraction, which was CD45RO-negative and positively selected for CCR7. This specimen belongs to a study of shared clonotypes between healthy human individuals. Germline V gives CDR1 SGHAT, CDR2 FQNNGV. This CDR3 has 13 amino acids. The V end was cut by 6 bases, the J end by 2 bases, with 10 bases between. TCRdb's table, derived via immunoSEQ multiplex PCR, lists solely in-frame clones and lacks some. The sample lists 600,000 or so clones, approximately 95% occurring once.

The specimen was naive CD8+ T cells sorted from blood. The genes are TRBV11-2 and TRBJ1-2; D not resolved. This sequence was found in a woman under 40 in good health. Here the CDR3 reads CASSTDRNYGYTF. CDR3 nucleotide sequence: TGTGCCAGCAGTACAGACCGAAACTATGGCTACACCTTC.